This T cell receptor (beta chain) was profiled in a study of naive and memory T cell subsets. TCR cDNA received a 3' ligated oligonucleotide that carried a UMI. Input was roughly 1 to 1,100 ng of DNase-treated total RNA without cell sorting. Four PCR rounds used nested alpha and beta constant region primers plus the SP2 primer. For blood and skin samples, reverse transcription used TCR alpha and beta constant primers. TCRdb reanalysed the UMI-ligation and nested PCR reads using MiXCR and keeps one entry per CDR3 protein. The sample lists about 26,000 distinct CDR3 sequences; 5% to 5.5% were seen once. The junction had 3 bases not matched to a gene; V was cut back by 6 bases and J by 7 bases. Germline CDR1 MNHEY, CDR2 SVGEGT. The CDR3 is 13 amino acids. This clonotype came up many times.

The sequence derives from an adult in good health. This chain connects TRBV6-2 or TRBV6-3 to TRBJ1-1; 12 bases are shared with TRBD1. Sample: blood. The CDR3 sequence: CASRGQGANEAFF. CDR3 DNA: TGTGCCAGCAGGGGACAGGGGGCTAATGAAGCTTTCTTT.